This TCR beta chain was captured by sequencing in a study of cytomegalovirus exposure and HLA in healthy donors. Study-wide points: Specific recognition of CMV antigens was confirmed in vitro for a few chains (all CMV-associated).

A multiplex PCR was run with 60 Vbeta primers and 13 Jbeta primers. Repertoires were generated with immunoSEQ multiplex PCR, while TCRdb's copy carries only in-frame clones and drops some. Here the sample spans 150,000 to 200,000 clones, about two thirds being singletons. The CDR3 is made up of 13 amino acids. Germline V gives CDR1 MNHNY, CDR2 SVGAGI (reference sequence). Between the trimmed V and J ends, which lost 2 bases and 7 bases, there was a span of 8 bases. This clone was counted only a few times. Its cognate antigen is unknown. V usage is TRBV6-6 and J usage is TRBJ1-4; D unclear. This TCR was recovered from a woman between 18 and 30 years old in good health and CMV-seropositive. The sequenced sample consisted of PBMCs. The CDR3 bases are TGTGCCAGCAGTTACCAGCTAGGTGAAAAACTGTTTTTT. Amino acid sequence: CASSYQLGEKLFF.